The sequence of this T cell receptor beta chain was determined in a study of response to subunit inactivated influenza vaccine. Only a few counts were recorded for this clonotype. The antigen is not known. Points from the study as a whole: The authors suggested that every seasonal influenza vaccination recruits few new T cells.

This CDR3 has 17 amino acids. V was pared by 5 bases and J by 4 bases, with 12 bases of the junction left unmatched. The V gene's germline CDR1 is SGHTA and CDR2 FQGNSA. A single record per CDR3 protein comes from TCRdb applying MiXCR to the RT-PCR reads. The data contain about 500,000 distinct CDR3 sequences, 10% to 15% of them singletons. Specimen: PBMCs from blood, collected roughly 6 weeks after vaccination. The chain joins TRBV7-2 to TRBJ2-1; 9 bases map to TRBD2. The sequence derives from a man aged 50-59 years who received an inactivated influenza vaccine. The CDR3 is CASSRRGPTSGYNEQFF. CDR3 sequence (DNA): TGTGCCAGCAGCCGCCGGGGCCCGACTAGCGGATACAATGAGCAGTTCTTC.